This TCR beta chain was documented in a study of memory CD4+ T cells and cytomegalovirus serostatus. As for the study in general: Donors were healthy Belgian adults, 10 or so CMV seropositive and 24 seronegative. Findings and caveats of the study: Median bootstrapped AUC for CMV status was just under 0.97 originally, less than 0.92 US-trained.

This clone was counted once. No antigen is known for it. Per the original methods: Out-of-frame sequences were removed, leaving around 2.2 million distinct TCRbeta sequences. Sequencing used immunoSEQ multiplex PCR; TCRdb keeps in-frame clones, though not all of them. From that table come the V and J calls and clone size; the DNA was used to work out D and trimming. The sample includes about 64,000 clones, roughly three quarters of them seen just once. Germline trimming cut 6 bases from V and 7 bases from J; bases unmatched to any gene: 3. Germline CDR1 SNHLY, CDR2 FYNNEI. The CDR3 contains 12 residues. Single viable CD3+CD4+CD8-CD45RO+ cells were sorted as the memory CD4+ T cells. Serostatus was set by detecting CMV pp150, pp28, p38, p52 IgG.

The chain links TRBV2 to TRBJ1-1, with TRBD1 matching over 9 bases. Sequenced input: memory CD4+ T cells from blood. The receptor's source is an adult in good health and CMV-seronegative. CDR3 region: CASRLDRGEAFF. The CDR3 DNA reads TGTGCCAGCAGGTTGGACAGGGGTGAAGCTTTCTTT.